The present T cell receptor beta chain was sequenced within a study of blood T cell repertoires in COVID-19. In the source study's methods: Researchers report that nucleated cell counts were estimated from reference gene primer amplification. Some clones are missing from TCRdb's copy, which holds only in-frame ones; the method was immunoSEQ multiplex PCR. That table supplies the V and J calls and clone size; D and trimming were determined from the DNA. This sample carries more than 90,000 clones, about 90% of them seen once, and the ten largest clones take approximately 8%. The CDR3 covers 15 residues. Germline V gives CDR1 SGHTA, CDR2 FQGNSA. The V and J ends lost 1 base and 0 bases, in that order; junction bases with no gene match: 2.

The chain employs TRBV7-2 and TRBJ2-7, with 8 positions matching TRBD2. The sample comprised peripheral blood. This TCR was recovered from a man in his 70s who had recovered from COVID-19. The CDR3 nucleotides are TGTGCCAGCAGCTTAGGGCGGGGGGCCTCCTACGAGCAGTACTTC. This translates into CASSLGRGASYEQYF.